This T cell receptor (beta chain) was recorded in a study of blood T cell repertoires in COVID-19 (dated by TCRdb to 2018 to 2021). Some background on the complete study: Collaborator samples came from the United States, Italy and Spain and covered acute and convalescent phases of COVID-19. HLA class I and class II types, where available, came from metadata supplied by the sample provider rather than from assay-based typing. Deeply sampled blood TCRbeta repertoires from subjects exposed to, actively infected with, or recovered from COVID-19 were included in the dataset. Nearly every sample came with metadata listing a de-identified subject ID, COVID-19 status, age in years and sex. The repertoires were released in a freely available public database intended as a resource for research on the immune response to SARS-CoV-2. Samples came from the ongoing ImmuneRACE study (first 160 participants) plus 1,254 subjects from 6 global collaborators. The material from the prospective study consisted of cDNA or gDNA derived from T cells, B-cell-depleted T cells, or PBMCs.

Points on this clone: The antigen it recognizes is unknown. No quality values exist for individual bases; no much larger clone is one base distant.

After removal of 3 bases from V and 6 bases from J, the junction retains 0 bases not matched to a gene. Spanning cysteine to phenylalanine, the CDR3 consists of 14 amino acids. Only the CDR3 part of the read is kept: 42 bases, read in frame from the first base. In the germline V gene (reference sequence), CDR1 corresponds to LNHDA and CDR2 to SQIVND. TCRbeta CDR3 regions were amplified from genomic DNA by means of the immunoSEQ Assay, a bias-controlled multiplex PCR. The study's processing was this. Nucleated cell counts per sample were estimated from amplification of reference gene primers within the assay. To quantify the absolute abundance of each unique TCRbeta CDR3 rearrangement, sequence reads were collapsed and filtered. For each sample, productive Simpson clonality was calculated as the square root of Simpson's diversity index over productive rearrangements. TCRdb provides this immuneACCESS table in a form limited to in-frame rearrangements. Some clones are lacking; in checked studies, under half of them reflect an unresolved V gene, and why the rest are absent is not known. The V and J calls and clone size come from that table; D and trimming were worked out from the DNA. In this sample the table shows about 290,000 clones, around four fifths of which occur a single time. The biggest ten clones account for less than 4.5% of the sample.

Collaborating institutions collected whole blood in K2EDTA tubes following their own protocols. For TCRbeta analysis, collaborator samples were shipped as frozen whole blood, as isolated PBMCs, or as DNA extracted from either sample type. Here is what the overall study found, with its caveats: The amount of clinical and demographic metadata varied by source and participant and was provided uncurated.

The chain was built from TRBV19 and TRBJ1-6; the junction holds 9 bases that match TRBD1. The clonotype was recovered from a woman aged 45-59 years with active or convalescent COVID-19. The material sequenced was peripheral blood. The CDR3 region reads CASSMTGGNSPLHF. The bases are TGTGCCAGTAGTATGACAGGGGGTAATTCACCCCTCCACTTT. Reference TRBV19 and TRBJ1-6 genes cover what lies past the CDR3, so the full variable domain is DGGITQSPKYLFRKEGQNVTLSCEQNLNHDAMYWYRQDPGQGLRLIYYSQIVNDFQKGDIAEGYSVSREKKESFPLTVTSAQKNPTAFYLCASSMTGGNSPLHFGNGTRLTVT.